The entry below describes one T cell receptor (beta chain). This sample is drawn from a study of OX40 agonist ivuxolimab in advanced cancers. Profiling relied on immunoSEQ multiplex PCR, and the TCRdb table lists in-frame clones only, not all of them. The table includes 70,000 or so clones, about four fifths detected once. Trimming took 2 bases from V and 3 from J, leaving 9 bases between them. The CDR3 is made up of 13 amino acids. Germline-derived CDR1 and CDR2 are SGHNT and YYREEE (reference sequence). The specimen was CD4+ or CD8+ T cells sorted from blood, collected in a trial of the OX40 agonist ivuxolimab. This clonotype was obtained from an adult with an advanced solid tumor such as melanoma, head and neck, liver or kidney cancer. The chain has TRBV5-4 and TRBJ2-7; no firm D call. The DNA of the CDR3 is TGTGCCAGCAGCTTTGTTTCCGACTACGAGCAGTACTTC. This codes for CASSFVSDYEQYF.